One sample yielded the 25 T cell receptor beta chains listed below, sequenced in a study of identical twins. TCRdb re-called the 5' RACE reads through MiXCR, storing one row per CDR3 protein. The sample has approximately 670,000 distinct CDR3 sequences, 5.5% to 6.5% seen once. The sample comprised naive T cells sorted from blood. The receptors come from a man aged 18 to 30 in good health.

This clonotype was seen a few times. The chain is built from TRBV20-1 and TRBJ2-1; the match to TRBD1 covers 8 bases. The CDR3 consists of 15 residues. Trimming cost V 6 bases and J 3 bases; bases outside gene matches: 10. Germline V gene data show CDR1 as DFQATT and CDR2 as SNEGSKA (reference sequence). The CDR3 DNA sequence: TGCAGTGCCCAAACGGGACAGGAATACTACAATGAGCAGTTCTTC. Protein sequence: CSAQTGQEYYNEQFF.

At least ten counts were recorded for this clonotype. The genes are TRBV15 and TRBJ2-1; 12 nucleotides line up with TRBD2. The germline V gene has CDR1 LNHNV and CDR2 YYDKDF (reference sequence). Unmatched junction bases numbered 4, after V lost 1 base and J lost 15 bases. This CDR3 spans 13 amino acids. CDR3 in DNA: TGTGCCACCAGCAGAGGACTAGCGGGAGCGACGTTCTTC. It specifies CATSRGLAGATFF. The full variable domain, completed using reference TRBV15 and TRBJ2-1, is DAMVIQNPRYQVTQFGKPVTLSCSQTLNHNVMYWYQQKSSQAPKLLFHYYDKDFNNEADTPDNFQSRRPNTSFCFLDIRSPGLGDTAMYLCATSRGLAGATFFGPGTRLTVL.

The chain has TRBV2 and TRBJ1-1, with D unclear. The CDR3 is 15 residues long. V lost 3 bases to trimming and J lost 1 base, with 12 bases between them. Germline-derived CDR1 and CDR2 are SNHLY and FYNNEI. The CDR3 spells CASSEILRGNTEAFF. CDR3 DNA sequence: TGTGCCAGCAGTGAGATTTTGAGAGGGAACACTGAAGCTTTCTTT.

This clonotype was counted many times. The chain joins TRBV4-3 to TRBJ1-2; no definite D call. Trimming left V 3 bases short and J 2 bases short, with 13 bases between. The CDR3 runs 15 residues. Germline V gene sequence: CDR1 LGHNA, CDR2 YSLEER. The CDR3 DNA sequence: TGCGCCAGCAGCCATTCAGCTAAACTGAACTATGGCTACACCTTC. Amino acid sequence: CASSHSAKLNYGYTF.

This clonotype was counted at least ten times. This chain joins TRBV6-4 and TRBJ2-7; 8 nucleotides align to TRBD1. Germline CDR1 reads MRHNA; CDR2 reads SNTAGT. V was clipped by 6 bases and J by 5 bases; unmatched bases: 9. The CDR3 is 14 amino acids. This chain's CDR3 is CASSPDRDGHEQYF. The CDR3 DNA sequence: TGTGCCAGCAGCCCGGACAGGGACGGGCACGAGCAGTACTTC.

This clonotype was detected a few times. V is TRBV18 and J is TRBJ2-7, with 10 bases aligning to TRBD1. Germline assignment: CDR1 KGHSH and CDR2 LQKENI. J was trimmed by 5 bases and V by 6 bases; bases with no gene match: 13. This CDR3 has 16 residues. The CDR3 DNA is TGTGCCAGCTCGCGGGACAGGGGTATCGCCCTAGACGAGCAGTACTTC. Protein: CASSRDRGIALDEQYF.

The sample holds a few counts of this clonotype. This chain joins TRBV24-1 and TRBJ2-2; TRBD1 matches at 9 bases. There are 17 residues in the CDR3. Unmatched junction bases numbered 9, after V lost 5 bases and J lost 3 bases. CDR1 is KGHDR, CDR2 SFDVKD, per germline. The CDR3 loop reads CATSADPGQGDTGELFF. For the CDR3, the DNA is TGTGCCACCAGTGCTGACCCGGGACAGGGTGACACCGGGGAGCTGTTTTTT.

Many counts were recorded for this clonotype. The V gene is TRBV12-3 or TRBV12-4, the J gene TRBJ2-3; the match to TRBD2 covers 9 bases. The CDR3 spans 16 residues. V gave up 6 bases and J gave up 4 bases; unmatched junction bases: 11. The CDR3 region has the DNA TGTGCCAGCAGCCGTGTCCCAGCGGGAGGCCCAGATACGCAGTATTTT. Its translation: CASSRVPAGGPDTQYF.

The rearrangement links TRBV24-1 to TRBJ2-1; the match to TRBD2 covers 7 bases. The CDR3 extends over 15 amino acids. The J segment lost 4 bases and the V segment lost 4 bases, leaving 6 bases of the junction unmatched. From germline, CDR1 is KGHDR and CDR2 SFDVKD. CDR3 DNA sequence: TGTGCCACCAGTGAAAGCGGGACGACGTACAATGAGCAGTTCTTC. Translation: CATSESGTTYNEQFF.

Only a few counts were recorded for this clonotype. The V and J genes are TRBV5-1 and TRBJ2-3; a possible D gene is TRBD1 (6 bases). This CDR3 is built from 17 residues. The germline V gene has CDR1 SGHRS and CDR2 YFSETQ. Trimming removed 4 bases at V and 3 bases at J, with 21 bases between. The DNA for the CDR3 is TGCGCCAGCAGCGTCCTAGGACAGAGGATAGGGACAGATACGCAGTATTTT. Translation gives CASSVLGQRIGTDTQYF.

This clonotype appeared a few times. The CDR3 protein is CSAREQGAGYGYTF. The CDR3 nucleotides read TGCAGTGCTAGAGAACAAGGGGCGGGCTATGGCTACACCTTC. The V call is TRBV20-1, the J call TRBJ1-2, with TRBD1 as a possible D gene (5 bases). CDR1 is DFQATT, CDR2 SNEGSKA, per germline (reference sequence). The CDR3 length is 14 residues. Between the trimmed V and J ends, which lost 0 bases and 4 bases, there was a span of 12 bases.

There are many counts of this clonotype. The chain carries TRBV20-1 and TRBJ2-2; the D is unclear. The CDR3 consists of 15 residues. From germline, CDR1 is DFQATT and CDR2 SNEGSKA (reference sequence). Deletions cut 0 bases from V and 3 bases from J, with 11 bases between. CDR3 residues: CSARDSQRYTGELFF. CDR3 in DNA: TGCAGTGCTAGAGATTCTCAAAGATACACCGGGGAGCTGTTTTTT.

In its sample, this clonotype was seen many times. The chain recombines TRBV5-1 with TRBJ2-3; D call uncertain. The CDR3 is 12 amino acids. Trimming pared 0 bases from V and 6 bases from J, leaving 5 bases between. The germline gives CDR1 SGHRS, CDR2 YFSETQ. The CDR3 here is CASSLGFDTQYF. The DNA of the CDR3 is TGCGCCAGCAGCTTGGGATTTGATACGCAGTATTTT.

This clonotype has a count of ten or more. V gene TRBV28 combines with J gene TRBJ1-2; TRBD1 matches at 8 bases. In germline, CDR1 is MDHEN, CDR2 SYDVKM. After removal of 8 bases from V and 6 bases from J, the junction contained 5 bases not matched to a gene. The CDR3 spans 12 residues. This chain's CDR3 is CASLQGVDGYTF. DNA of the CDR3: TGTGCCAGCTTACAGGGGGTGGATGGCTACACCTTC.

The rearrangement joins TRBV20-1 to TRBJ2-1; 9 bases line up with TRBD1. The V gene end was trimmed by 3 bases and the J gene end by 7 bases; junction bases not matched to a gene: 4. CDR1 DFQATT and CDR2 SNEGSKA come from the germline V gene (reference sequence). The CDR3 consists of 13 residues. The CDR3: CSARDRGFNEQFF. DNA of the CDR3: TGCAGTGCTAGGGACAGGGGCTTTAATGAGCAGTTCTTC.

This clonotype showed up many times. J is TRBJ1-1 and V is TRBV12-3 or TRBV12-4, with 10 bases fitting TRBD1. Losses at the gene ends were 5 bases for V and 7 bases for J; bases not matched to a gene: 4. The CDR3 is 13 amino acids. The CDR3 nucleotides are TGTGCCAGCAGTCGGACAGGGGGTAATGAAGCTTTCTTT. Protein product: CASSRTGGNEAFF.

This chain links TRBV6-1 with TRBJ2-1; D not resolved. Germline-derived CDR1 and CDR2 are MNHNS and SASEGT. The V gene lost 7 bases and the J gene lost 8 bases, with 18 bases spanning the gap. The CDR3 is 14 amino acids. In nucleotides, the CDR3 is TGTGCCAGCACGGCGGAACCCTTTGGGGATGAGCAGTTCTTC. It codes for CASTAEPFGDEQFF.

The chain recombines TRBV4-3 with TRBJ2-5; tentatively, D is TRBD2 (5 bases). This CDR3 is built from 15 residues. Trimming pared 0 bases from V and 4 bases from J, leaving 12 bases between. Per the germline V gene, CDR1 is LGHNA and CDR2 is YSLEER. This chain's CDR3 is CASSQDPLAGETQYF. The CDR3 nucleotides are TGCGCCAGCAGCCAAGATCCCCTAGCTGGAGAGACCCAGTACTTC.

The table lists this clonotype with a few counts. The chain couples TRBV4-3 to TRBJ2-1, with D unclear. The CDR3 runs to 16 residues. Germline CDR1 LGHNA, CDR2 YSLEER. V was clipped by 0 bases and J by 6 bases, with 15 bases between them. The DNA for the CDR3 is TGCGCCAGCAGCCAAGAGGCGCAGGTAAACAGCAATGAGCAGTTCTTC. Translation gives CASSQEAQVNSNEQFF.

There are many counts of this clonotype. The chain has TRBV5-1 and TRBJ1-1; no definite D call. Trimming left V 5 bases short and J 6 bases short, with 17 bases between. The V gene's germline CDR1 is SGHRS and CDR2 YFSETQ. This CDR3 spans 14 amino acids. The CDR3 loop is CASSPNGTPPEAFF. CDR3 coding DNA: TGCGCCAGCAGTCCTAACGGAACACCGCCTGAAGCTTTCTTT.

The genes are TRBV6-2 or TRBV6-3 and TRBJ2-7; TRBD1 matches 7 bases. Per germline, CDR1 MNHEY and CDR2 SVGEGT. J gave up 0 bases and V 6 bases, and 8 bases lay outside the gene matches. The CDR3 length is 15 residues. The CDR3 region has the DNA TGTGCCAGCAGACTTAGGGGGCGCCCCTCCTACGAGCAGTACTTC. Amino acids: CASRLRGRPSYEQYF.

The table lists this clonotype with many counts. The chain couples TRBV7-2 to TRBJ2-7; D not resolved. The germline V gene has CDR1 SGHTA and CDR2 FQGNSA. The CDR3 runs 13 residues. V was clipped by 0 bases and J by 3 bases, with 6 bases between them. The CDR3: CASSLARHYEQYF. The CDR3 coding sequence is TGTGCCAGCAGCTTAGCGCGCCACTACGAGCAGTACTTC.

This clonotype was counted many times. The chain links TRBV12-3 or TRBV12-4 to TRBJ1-3; possibly TRBD1 for D (5 bases). With 4 bases removed from V and 1 base from J, the gap between germline ends came to 17 bases. The CDR3 loop spans 17 amino acids. CDR3 residues: CASSSRTAGESGNTIYF. In DNA, the CDR3 is TGTGCCAGCAGTTCCCGCACAGCGGGGGAGTCTGGAAACACCATATATTTT.

The chain uses TRBV12-3 or TRBV12-4 and TRBJ1-3, with 9 bases fitting TRBD1. The CDR3 has 15 residues. The junction had 4 bases not matched to a gene; V was cut back by 5 bases and J by 2 bases. The CDR3 nucleotides are TGTGCCAGCAGTCCTACAGGGGGCGCTGGAAACACCATATATTTT. Protein product: CASSPTGGAGNTIYF.

This clonotype was observed many times. The chain is built from TRBV28 and TRBJ2-3; either TRBD1 or TRBD2 may fit D (5 bases each). Trimming removed 6 bases at V and 10 bases at J, with 14 bases between. The length of the CDR3 is 12 residues. Germline lookup yields CDR1 MDHEN and CDR2 SYDVKM. Here the CDR3 reads CASSPLGGPQYF. The CDR3 DNA reads as TGTGCCAGCAGCCCGCTTGGGGGTCCGCAGTATTTT. The whole variable domain, remainder taken from reference TRBV28 and TRBJ2-3, is DVKVTQSSRYLVKRTGEKVFLECVQDMDHENMFWYRQDPGLGLRLIYFSYDVKMKEKGDIPEGYSVSREKKERFSLILESASTNQTSMYLCASSPLGGPQYFGPGTRLTVL.